These 17 T cell receptor beta chains were sequenced from one sample in a study of OX40 agonist ivuxolimab in advanced cancers. Only in-frame clones appear in the TCRdb table, and some are missing; sequencing was by immunoSEQ multiplex PCR. Here the sample spans roughly 68,000 clones, approximately 82% being singletons. This material consisted of CD4+ or CD8+ T cells sorted from blood, taken in a trial of the OX40 agonist ivuxolimab. The receptors shown here come from an adult with an advanced solid tumor such as melanoma, head and neck, liver or kidney cancer.

In its sample, this clone was seen a few times. The V and J genes are TRBV19 and TRBJ1-5; no firm D call. This CDR3 spans 14 amino acids. V gave up 7 bases and J gave up 0 bases, with 10 bases separating them. Germline lookup yields CDR1 LNHDA and CDR2 SQIVND (reference sequence). The DNA of the CDR3 is TGTGCCAGTATACAGTTACATAGCAATCAGCCCCAGCATTTT. Translation gives CASIQLHSNQPQHF.

This clone was observed a single time. The chain carries TRBV10-3 and TRBJ1-1; 9 bases are a match to TRBD1. The CDR3 runs 13 residues. The J segment lost 6 bases and the V segment lost 6 bases, leaving 5 bases of the junction unmatched. CDR1 ENHRY and CDR2 SYGVKD come from the germline V gene. CDR3 DNA sequence: TGTGCCATCAGCCCGGGACAGGGTGCTGAAGCTTTCTTT. It specifies CAISPGQGAEAFF.

This sequence joins TRBV5-1 and TRBJ1-2; D gene ambiguous. Germline CDR1 is SGHRS and CDR2 is YFSETQ. The V end was cut by 0 bases, the J end by 5 bases, with 11 bases between. CDR3 length: 14 residues. CDR3 loop: CASSLEGVGYGYTF. The CDR3 DNA is TGCGCCAGCAGCTTGGAAGGTGTGGGTTATGGCTACACCTTC.

V gene TRBV6-5 combines with J gene TRBJ2-7, with 7 positions matching TRBD2. This CDR3 spans 16 amino acids. Looked up from germline, CDR1 is MNHEY and CDR2 is SVGAGI. The ends lost 0 bases at V and 3 bases at J; junction bases unmatched: 8. The CDR3 protein is CASSYSPSLAVYEQYF. DNA for the CDR3: TGTGCCAGCAGTTACTCCCCCTCGCTAGCGGTCTACGAGCAGTACTTC.

The chain uses TRBV5-6 and TRBJ2-7; D is unclear. CDR3 length: 13 residues. V was trimmed by 4 bases and J by 1 base, leaving 9 bases between them. Germline V CDR1 and CDR2: SGHDT, YYEEEE. CDR3 DNA: TGTGCCAGCAGCCAAGGCAGGTCCTACGAGCAGTACTTC. It yields the protein CASSQGRSYEQYF. The whole variable domain, filled in from reference TRBV5-6 and TRBJ2-7, reads DAGVTQSPTHLIKTRGQQVTLRCSPKSGHDTVSWYQQALGQGPQFIFQYYEEEERQRGNFPDRFSGHQFPNYSSELNVNALLLGDSALYLCASSQGRSYEQYFGPGTRLTVT.

The gene calls are TRBV7-2 and TRBJ2-3, with D possibly TRBD2 on 5 matching bases. The CDR3 spans 15 residues. Germline V CDR1 and CDR2: SGHTA, FQGNSA. V was cut by 3 bases and J by 1 base, with 11 bases left in between. The CDR3 DNA follows: TGTGCCAGCAGCTTGACTCCTAGCCGCACAGATACGCAGTATTTT. Translated, it gives CASSLTPSRTDTQYF.

This chain links TRBV5-6 with TRBJ1-2; D unclear. Per germline, CDR1 SGHDT and CDR2 YYEEEE. The CDR3 contains 13 residues. Trimming took off 1 base at V and 2 bases at J, with 6 bases between the two ends. The chain's CDR3 is CASSLQQNYGYTF. The CDR3 coding sequence is TGTGCCAGCAGCTTGCAACAGAACTATGGCTACACCTTC.

V gene TRBV28 combines with J gene TRBJ2-2; 11 bases line up with TRBD2. Per germline, CDR1 MDHEN and CDR2 SYDVKM. The CDR3 has 15 residues. The V segment lost 7 bases and the J segment 2 bases; nucleotides outside the gene matches: 3. DNA of the CDR3: TGTGCCAGCAAGGGGACTAGCGGTAACACCGGGGAGCTGTTTTTT. It encodes CASKGTSGNTGELFF.

The rearrangement links TRBV27 to TRBJ2-5, with unresolved D. Per the germline V gene, CDR1 is MNHEY and CDR2 is SMNVEV (reference sequence). Trimming shortened V by 5 bases and J by 6 bases, and 16 bases separated the two germline ends. The CDR3 sequence is 14 residues long. The CDR3 region has the DNA TGTGCCAGCAGTCCCAATGGCTTGTGGAAGACCCAGTACTTC. Protein sequence: CASSPNGLWKTQYF.

The CDR3 protein is CASRAGIRETNTEAFF. In nucleotides, the CDR3 is TGTGCCAGCAGGGCGGGGATTAGGGAAACGAACACTGAAGCTTTCTTT. V is TRBV9 and J is TRBJ1-1; unclear D gene. The V end lost 5 bases, the J end lost 1 base, and 18 bases lay between the germline ends. CDR3 length: 16 residues. Germline V CDR1 and CDR2: SGDLS, YYNGEE. The full variable domain, rest sourced from reference TRBV9 and TRBJ1-1, is DSGVTQTPKHLITATGQRVTLRCSPRSGDLSVYWYQQSLDQGLQFLIQYYNGEERAKGNILERFSAQQFPDLHSELNLSSLELGDSALYFCASRAGIRETNTEAFFGQGTRLTVV.

The chain recombines TRBV27 with TRBJ2-7, with TRBD2 matching 12 bases. Germline assignment: CDR1 MNHEY and CDR2 SMNVEV (reference sequence). The V and J ends lost 8 bases and 6 bases, in that order; junction bases with no gene match: 11. This CDR3 spans 15 amino acids. The CDR3 DNA sequence: TGTGCCAGCGGCCCCCCCGGACTAGCGGGACGCGAGCAGTACTTC. Translation gives CASGPPGLAGREQYF.

This clone was seen only once. V and J are TRBV5-1 and TRBJ2-1; 9 bases align to TRBD2. CDR1 and CDR2 from the germline V gene are SGHRS and YFSETQ. V lost 0 bases, J lost 7 bases, and 8 bases stayed unmatched. The CDR3 is 16 residues long. Here the CDR3 DNA reads TGCGCCAGCAGCTTGGTGCTTAGCGGGAGTGGTAATGAGCAGTTCTTC. Amino acids: CASSLVLSGSGNEQFF.

CDR3 sequence: CASRTPADTEAFF. The CDR3 DNA follows: TGTGCCAGCAGGACCCCCGCCGACACTGAAGCTTTCTTT. The chain recombines TRBV28 with TRBJ1-1; the D is unclear. The length of the CDR3 is 13 residues. Germline lookup yields CDR1 MDHEN and CDR2 SYDVKM. The V end was cut by 6 bases, the J end by 3 bases, with 11 bases between.

The chain couples TRBV19 to TRBJ2-5; D is possibly TRBD1 (7 bases). TRBJ2-7 explains the end of the DNA better; the J call may be wrong. This CDR3 is 14 amino acids long. Per the germline V gene, CDR1 is LNHDA and CDR2 is SQIVND (reference sequence). CDR3 region: CASREGQPLSEQYF. CDR3 nucleotides: TGTGCCAGTAGGGAGGGACAGCCTTTGTCCGAGCAGTACTTC.

The chain links TRBV7-6 to TRBJ2-2; 9 bases match TRBD1. Germline V lookup: CDR1 SGHVS, CDR2 FNYEAQ. With V trimmed by 6 bases and J by 5 bases, 10 bases remained unmatched. This CDR3 contains 16 residues. This CDR3 is CASSRPGQGRTGELFF. The DNA of the CDR3 is TGTGCCAGCAGTCGACCCGGACAGGGGAGGACCGGGGAGCTGTTTTTT.

The rearrangement uses TRBV19 and TRBJ2-6, with D unclear. The CDR3 has 16 amino acids. The germline V gene has CDR1 LNHDA and CDR2 SQIVND (reference sequence). The germline V and J ends were trimmed by 5 bases and 2 bases, with 13 bases remaining between them. CDR3 bases: TGTGCCAGTAGTCCGGGTTCTACACCTGGGGCCAACGTCCTGACTTTC. It codes for CASSPGSTPGANVLTF. Supplemented by reference TRBV19 and TRBJ2-6, the full variable domain reads DGGITQSPKYLFRKEGQNVTLSCEQNLNHDAMYWYRQDPGQGLRLIYYSQIVNDFQKGDIAEGYSVSREKKESFPLTVTSAQKNPTAFYLCASSPGSTPGANVLTFGAGSRLTVL.

This chain uses TRBV19 with TRBJ2-1; TRBD2 agrees at 11 bases. Trimming at V came to 7 bases and at J to 8 bases, leaving 16 bases not matched to a gene. The germline CDR1 and CDR2 sequences are LNHDA and SQIVND (reference sequence). The CDR3 contains 17 residues. CDR3 region: CASTDRDSGRDGHEQFF. In DNA, the CDR3 is TGTGCCAGTACCGATCGGGATAGCGGGAGGGATGGCCATGAGCAGTTCTTC.